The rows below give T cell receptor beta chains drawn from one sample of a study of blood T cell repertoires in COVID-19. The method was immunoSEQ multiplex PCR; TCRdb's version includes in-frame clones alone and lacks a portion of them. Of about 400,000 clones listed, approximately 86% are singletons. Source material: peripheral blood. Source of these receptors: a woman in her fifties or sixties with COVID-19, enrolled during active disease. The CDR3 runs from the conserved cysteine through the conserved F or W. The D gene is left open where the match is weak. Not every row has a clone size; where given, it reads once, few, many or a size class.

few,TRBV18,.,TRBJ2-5,TGTGCCAGCTCACCACTAGCCGGAGAATTAGAGACCCAGTACTTC,CASSPLAGELETQYF
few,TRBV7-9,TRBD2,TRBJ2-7,TGTGCCAGCACCCGCTCGGGGGGAGAGAACGAGCAGTACTTC,CASTRSGGENEQYF
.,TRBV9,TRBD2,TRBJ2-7,TGTGCCAGCAGCGAGGGGGGACTAGCGGGGAGCTACGAGCAGTACTTC,CASSEGGLAGSYEQYF
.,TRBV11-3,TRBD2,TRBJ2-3,TGTGCCAGCAGCTTCGGCGGGGGGGTGGCAGATACGCAGTATTTT,CASSFGGGVADTQYF
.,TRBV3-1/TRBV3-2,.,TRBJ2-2,TGTGCCAGCAGCCAAGAAGGCGGTCGTGCGAACACCGGGGAGCTGTTTTTT,CASSQEGGRANTGELFF
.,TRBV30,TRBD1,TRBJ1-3,TGTGCCTGGAGTCGGACAGGGACTGGAAACACCATATATTTT,CAWSRTGTGNTIYF
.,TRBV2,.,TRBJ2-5,TGTGCCAGCAGCCAAGCGACGGGGTTCCAAGAGACCCAGTACTTC,CASSQATGFQETQYF
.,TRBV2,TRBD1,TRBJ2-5,TGTGCCAGCAGTGAAGGAGGGGGCGGGACCCAGTACTTC,CASSEGGGGTQYF
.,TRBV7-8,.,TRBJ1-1,TGTGCCAGCAGCAAAAATGGGCAGGGAACCTTAAACACTGAAGCTTTCTTT,CASSKNGQGTLNTEAFF
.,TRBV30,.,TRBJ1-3,TGTGCCTCTCGACGGAGCTCTGGAAACACCATATATTTT,CASRRSSGNTIYF
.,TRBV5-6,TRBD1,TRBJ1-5,TGTGCCAGCAGCCCGGGACAGGGTTACAATCAGCCCCAGCATTTT,CASSPGQGYNQPQHF
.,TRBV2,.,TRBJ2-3,TGTGCCAGCAGTGAAGGCGGCACAGATACGCAGTATTTT,CASSEGGTDTQYF
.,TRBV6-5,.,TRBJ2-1,TGTGCCAGCAGTCCCTCTGGGGGCTGGAATGAGCAGTTCTTC,CASSPSGGWNEQFF
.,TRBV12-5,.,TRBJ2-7,TGTGCTAGTGGTTTGGCCGGGGTGTTAGAGCAGTACTTC,CASGLAGVLEQYF
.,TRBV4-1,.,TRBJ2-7,TGCGCCAGCAGCCTTCCGGGGGGCGGTGAGCAGTACTTC,CASSLPGGGEQYF
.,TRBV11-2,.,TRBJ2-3,TGTGCCAGCAGCCCCCGGAGGGATACGCAGTATTTT,CASSPRRDTQYF
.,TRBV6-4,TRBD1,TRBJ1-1,TGTGCCAGCAGACGGACAGGGGACACTGAAGCTTTCTTT,CASRRTGDTEAFF
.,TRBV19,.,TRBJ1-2,TGTGCCAGCTGGGAGGGGCTTGCTGGCTACACCTTC,CASWEGLAGYTF
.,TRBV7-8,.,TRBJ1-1,TGTGCCAGCAGCAAAGTGGCGGGGAACACTGAAGCTTTCTTT,CASSKVAGNTEAFF
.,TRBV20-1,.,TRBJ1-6,TGCAGTGCTAGTGGCAGTCGACAGACCAATAATTCACCCCTCCACTTT,CSASGSRQTNNSPLHF
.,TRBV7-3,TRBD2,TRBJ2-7,TGTGCCAGCAGCTTATCTAGCGGTAGCTCCTACGAGCAGTACTTC,CASSLSSGSSYEQYF
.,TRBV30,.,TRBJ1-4,TGTGCCTGCTCACAGCTACTTCAACTCTTTAATGAAAAACTGTTTTTT,CACSQLLQLFNEKLFF
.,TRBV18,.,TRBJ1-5,TGTGCCAGCTCACCACAGGGGGATCAGCCCCAGCATTTT,CASSPQGDQPQHF
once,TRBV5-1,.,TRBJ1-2,TGCGCCAGCAGCTTCGGGGTTAACTATGGCTACACCTTC,CASSFGVNYGYTF
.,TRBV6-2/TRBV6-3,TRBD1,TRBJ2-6,TGTGCCAGCAGTGATATCGGACAGGGTTCATCTGGGGCCAACGTCCTGACTTTC,CASSDIGQGSSGANVLTF
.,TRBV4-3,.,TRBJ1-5,TGCGCCAGCAGCCAAGCAAGGGAGATCCATCAGCCCCAGCATTTT,CASSQAREIHQPQHF
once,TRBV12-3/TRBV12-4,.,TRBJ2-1,TGTGCCAGCATATCGGTAAATGAGCAGTTCTTC,CASISVNEQFF
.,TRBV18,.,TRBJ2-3,TGTGCCAGCTCGCGGGACTTAACAGATACGCAGTATTTT,CASSRDLTDTQYF
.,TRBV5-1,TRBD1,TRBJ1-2,TGCGCCAGCAGCTTGGCGGGACAGCCCAGGGAGGGCTACACCTTC,CASSLAGQPREGYTF